The 15 T cell receptor beta chains presented below share a single source sample, sequenced in a study of T cells in Graves' hyperthyroidism and ophthalmopathy. Template material for amplifying TCR beta CDR3 regions consisted of RNA transcripts. With the HTBI primer set, the TCR CDR3 went through a first round of RT-PCR. MiXCR was run by TCRdb on the multiplex PCR reads, yielding one entry per CDR3 protein. The sample has about 95,000 distinct CDR3 sequences, roughly 40% seen once. Sequencing used peripheral blood or thyroid tissue (not recorded which). The receptors derive from a young woman with Graves' hyperthyroidism.

This clonotype was seen only a few times. In nucleotides, the CDR3 is TGTGCCAGCAGCTCCTCTCCGGCGGAAAGGATGCACTGGAATACGCAGTATTTT. As protein: CASSSSPAERMHWNTQYF. This chain joins TRBV7-9 and TRBJ2-3, with D unresolved. CDR3 length: 18 amino acids. Germline V CDR1 and CDR2: SEHNR, FQNEAQ (reference sequence). V gave up 4 bases and J gave up 7 bases, with 27 bases separating them.

V gene TRBV29-1 combines with J gene TRBJ2-7, with TRBD1 matching 10 bases. V lost 2 bases to trimming and J lost 3 bases; unmatched junction nucleotides: 4. The CDR3 sequence is 14 residues long. The germline CDR1 and CDR2 sequences are SQVTM and ANQGSEA. CDR3 amino acids: CSVEMGQGHYEQYF. In nucleotides, the CDR3 is TGCAGCGTTGAAATGGGACAGGGGCACTACGAGCAGTACTTC.

This clonotype showed up many times. The CDR3 is CASSSPRGDDNNSPLHF. CDR3 sequence (DNA): TGTGCCAGCAGTTCACCCCGGGGGGACGATAATAATTCACCCCTCCACTTT. The V and J genes are TRBV28 and TRBJ1-6; D is perhaps TRBD1 (5 bases). CDR1 and CDR2 (germline): MDHEN, SYDVKM. This CDR3 comprises 17 residues. Trimming took 4 bases from V and 5 from J, leaving 18 bases between them.

This clonotype was recorded many times. The chain couples TRBV6-5 to TRBJ1-2; D is unresolved. Germline V gene data show CDR1 as MNHEY and CDR2 as SVGAGI. The CDR3 has 14 amino acids. The V end lost 0 bases, the J end lost 3 bases, and 8 bases lay between the germline ends. Here the CDR3 reads CASSYSPEHYGYTF. CDR3 coding DNA: TGTGCCAGCAGTTACTCTCCAGAACACTATGGCTACACCTTC.

As regards this clonotype: At one end, the junction sequence differs from germline, possibly due to a read error. This rearrangement joins TRBV5-6 to TRBJ2-7, with D uncertain. Germline CDR1 is SGHDT and CDR2 is YYEEEE. CDR3 length: 11 residues. CDR3 DNA: TGTGCCAGCAGTTTTGCCTACAAGCAGTACTTC. This translates into CASSFAYKQYF.

In regard to this clonotype: This may be a read error: a much more frequent sequence differs by one nucleotide. The chain employs TRBV6-6 and TRBJ1-1; 8 bases agree with TRBD1. The CDR3 is made up of 13 amino acids. Trimming removed 8 bases from V and 5 bases from J; junction bases left unmatched: 7. Germline CDR1 and CDR2: MNHNY and SVGAGI (reference sequence). The CDR3 sequence: CASRTGIQTEAFF. CDR3 coding DNA: TGTGCCAGCCGGACAGGGATCCAGACTGAAGCTTTCTTT.

This clonotype was counted ten times or more. The rearrangement links TRBV2 to TRBJ1-5; possibly TRBD1 for D (5 bases). The CDR3 is made up of 13 amino acids. Trimming removed 10 bases from V and 3 bases from J, with 13 bases in between. Germline CDR1 is SNHLY and CDR2 is FYNNEI. The DNA for the CDR3 is TGTGCCAACACCCAGGGATTCAATCAGCCCCAGCATTTT. This codes for CANTQGFNQPQHF.

CDR3 sequence reads: CASSSTGTGANYGYTF. CDR3 nucleotides: TGCGCCAGCAGCTCTACCGGGACAGGGGCTAACTATGGCTACACCTTC. This sequence joins TRBV5-1 and TRBJ1-2; the match to TRBD1 covers 10 bases. The V segment lost 3 bases and the J segment 0 bases; nucleotides outside the gene matches: 5. Germline V gene sequence: CDR1 SGHRS, CDR2 YFSETQ. This CDR3 is built from 16 residues.

A remark on this clonotype: The limits of the CDR3 on the DNA are not certain, so only TCRdb's listed CDR3 is given. The rearrangement uses TRBV6-6 and TRBJ2-2; the table calls TRBD2, which could not be checked here. Germline CDR1 MNHNY, CDR2 SVGAGI (reference sequence). The CDR3 has 16 residues if both end residues are counted. CDR3: CASRYRDWRTPGSCFF.

This clonotype was seen repeatedly, ten times or more. The chain recombines TRBV7-9 with TRBJ2-7, with unresolved D. This CDR3 is built from 13 residues. Germline values: CDR1 SEHNR, CDR2 FQNEAQ (reference sequence). Trimming left V 0 bases short and J 6 bases short, with 9 bases between. The CDR3 DNA sequence: TGTGCCAGCAGCTTAGCCGTGGGAAGCGAGCAGTACTTC. This codes for CASSLAVGSEQYF.

This clonotype was picked up many times. The rearrangement joins TRBV20-1 to TRBJ1-1, with D possibly matching TRBD1 (6 bases). The germline V and J ends were trimmed by 4 bases and 3 bases, with 30 bases remaining between them. The CDR3 covers 19 residues. The germline CDR1 and CDR2 sequences are DFQATT and SNEGSKA (reference sequence). CDR3 protein: CSAKGTPGSIQGWDTEAFF. In nucleotides, the CDR3 is TGCAGTGCTAAGGGGACCCCCGGTTCAATTCAGGGGTGGGACACTGAAGCTTTCTTT.

This rearrangement joins TRBV7-8 to TRBJ2-7; no clear D. The CDR3 spans 14 residues. The germline gives CDR1 SGHVS, CDR2 FQNEAQ. The V gene lost 5 bases and the J gene lost 3 bases, with 14 bases spanning the gap. The CDR3 bases are TGTGCCAGCAGCAGTCCCTCCCTCCTCTACGAGCAGTACTTC. This encodes CASSSPSLLYEQYF.

This clonotype was counted many times. The J gene is TRBJ2-7, the V gene TRBV12-3 or TRBV12-4, with a weak D call TRBD1 (6 bases). V shed 6 bases and J shed 4 bases, with 10 bases lying between them. There are 12 residues in the CDR3. The CDR3 region is CASSSDRYEQYF. In DNA form, the CDR3 reads TGTGCCAGCAGCTCTGACAGGTACGAGCAGTACTTC.

V gene TRBV2 combines with J gene TRBJ1-2, with 7 bases lining up with TRBD1. The V gene end was trimmed by 0 bases and the J gene end by 7 bases; junction bases not matched to a gene: 5. Germline CDR1 SNHLY, CDR2 FYNNEI. This CDR3 is built from 14 residues. For the CDR3, the DNA is TGTGCCAGCAGTGAAGCACAGGGGAGGAGTGGCTACACCTTC. It encodes CASSEAQGRSGYTF.

This clonotype was observed many times. The rearrangement uses TRBV7-8 and TRBJ1-4; D is uncertain. CDR3 length equals 15 residues. Germline loops: CDR1 SGHVS, CDR2 FQNEAQ. V lost 0 bases to trimming and J lost 2 bases, with 7 bases between them. The chain's CDR3 is CASSLAEPTNEKLFF. CDR3 coding DNA: TGTGCCAGCAGCTTAGCAGAACCGACTAATGAAAAACTGTTTTTT.